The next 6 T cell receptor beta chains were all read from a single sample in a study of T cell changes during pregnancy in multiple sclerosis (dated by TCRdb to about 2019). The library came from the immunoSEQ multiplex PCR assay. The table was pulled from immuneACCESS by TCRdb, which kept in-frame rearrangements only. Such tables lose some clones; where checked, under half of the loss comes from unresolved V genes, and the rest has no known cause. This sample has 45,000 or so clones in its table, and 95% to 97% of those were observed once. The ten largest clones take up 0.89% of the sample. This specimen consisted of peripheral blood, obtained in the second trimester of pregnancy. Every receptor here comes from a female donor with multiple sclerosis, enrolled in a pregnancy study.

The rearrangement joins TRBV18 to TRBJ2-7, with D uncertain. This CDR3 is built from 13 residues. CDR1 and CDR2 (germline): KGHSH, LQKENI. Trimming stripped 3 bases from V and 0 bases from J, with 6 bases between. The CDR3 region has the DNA TGTGCCAGCTCACCGAGCGTCTCCTACGAGCAGTACTTC. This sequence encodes CASSPSVSYEQYF.

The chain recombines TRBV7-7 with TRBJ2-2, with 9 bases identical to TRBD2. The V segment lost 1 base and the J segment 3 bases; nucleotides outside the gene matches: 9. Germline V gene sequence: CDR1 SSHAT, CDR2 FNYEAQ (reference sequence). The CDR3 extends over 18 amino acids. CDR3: CASSLGLAGIWDTGELFF. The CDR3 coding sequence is TGTGCCAGCAGCTTAGGGCTAGCGGGAATATGGGACACCGGGGAGCTGTTTTTT.

CDR3 nucleotides: TGTGCCAGCAGCTCATCCACAGATACGCAGTATTTT. This sequence encodes CASSSSTDTQYF. This sequence joins TRBV7-2 and TRBJ2-3, with unresolved D. Trimming removed 4 bases at V and 2 bases at J, with 4 bases between. Germline V gene data show CDR1 as SGHTA and CDR2 as FQGNSA. The CDR3 spans 12 residues.

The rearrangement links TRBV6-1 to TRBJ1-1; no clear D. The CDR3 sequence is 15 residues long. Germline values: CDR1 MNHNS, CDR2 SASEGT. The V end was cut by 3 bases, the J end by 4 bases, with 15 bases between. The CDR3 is CASSEYQPGGTEAFF. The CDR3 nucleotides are TGTGCCAGCAGTGAGTATCAACCCGGAGGCACTGAAGCTTTCTTT.

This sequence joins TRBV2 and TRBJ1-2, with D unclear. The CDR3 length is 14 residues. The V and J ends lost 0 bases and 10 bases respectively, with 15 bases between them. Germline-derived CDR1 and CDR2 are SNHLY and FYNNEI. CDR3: CASSEARSGVSYTF. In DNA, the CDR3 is TGTGCCAGCAGTGAAGCGCGAAGTGGAGTTTCCTACACCTTC.

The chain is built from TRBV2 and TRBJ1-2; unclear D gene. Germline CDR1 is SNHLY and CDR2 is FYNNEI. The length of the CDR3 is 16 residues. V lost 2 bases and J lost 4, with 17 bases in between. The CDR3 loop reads CASSERGRRGGYGYTF. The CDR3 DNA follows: TGTGCCAGCAGTGAAAGAGGGAGACGGGGAGGCTATGGCTACACCTTC.